The present T cell receptor (beta chain) was sequenced within a study of human T cells and chemical hapten exposure. This clonotype was picked up many times. Time point given: patch test 1, 2 weeks after DPC sensitization. As to treatment: therapeutic diphenylcyclopropenone sensitization with weekly scalp DPC. TCRdb recomputed calls from the RACE reads with MiXCR, one row per CDR3 protein. This table has some 400,000 distinct CDR3 sequences, 4.8% appearing once. This CDR3 has 12 residues. Trimming removed 0 bases from V and 7 bases from J, with 5 bases in between. The germline V gene encodes CDR1 LGHDT and CDR2 YNNKEL (reference sequence).

The receptor comes from a woman aged 50 to 60 with alopecia areata. Some clones in this sample may be carry-over from other donors' samples. The chain has TRBV3-1 and TRBJ2-3, with unresolved D. This specimen was whole blood, taken in connection with sensitization to the hapten diphenylcyclopropenone (DPC). The CDR3 spells CASSQDVNTQYF. The CDR3 region has the DNA TGTGCCAGCAGCCAAGATGTGAATACGCAGTATTTT.